This passage covers 29 T cell receptor beta chains from one sample sequenced in a study of blood T cell repertoires in COVID-19. Sequencing used immunoSEQ multiplex PCR; TCRdb keeps in-frame clones, though not all of them. The sample carries a few hundred thousand clones, more than 85% recorded once. The sequencing sample was made of PBMCs or T cells enriched from blood (not recorded which). The receptors derive from a woman aged 45-65 years who had recovered from COVID-19.

The rearrangement links TRBV28 to TRBJ1-4; 7 bases match TRBD1. Germline V gene sequence: CDR1 MDHEN, CDR2 SYDVKM. The CDR3 runs to 16 residues. V trimming: 3 bases; J trimming: 4 bases; junction bases outside the gene matches: 8. As DNA, the CDR3 is TGTGCCAGCAGTTTCGGAGCCAGACAGGGTAATGAAAAACTGTTTTTT. Its translation: CASSFGARQGNEKLFF.

V and J are TRBV11-2 and TRBJ2-4; tentative D call: TRBD1 (6 bases). V was pared by 1 base and J by 6 bases, with 10 bases between. Germline CDR1 reads SGHAT; CDR2 reads FQNNGV. The CDR3 sequence is 14 residues long. This CDR3 is CASSLAGDGNIQYF. CDR3 bases: TGTGCCAGCAGCTTAGCAGGGGACGGAAACATTCAGTACTTC.

The chain recombines TRBV5-1 with TRBJ2-7; D possibly corresponds to TRBD1 (6 bases). Per germline, CDR1 SGHRS and CDR2 YFSETQ. There are 18 residues in the CDR3. V was clipped by 1 base and J by 5 bases, with 25 bases between them. The CDR3 DNA sequence: TGCGCCAGCAGCTTGCAACCAGTCAGGGGCGGGTCGAGTCACGAGCAGTACTTC. It is translated as CASSLQPVRGGSSHEQYF.

This chain connects TRBV3-1 (or the pseudogene TRBV3-2) to TRBJ1-1; 7 nucleotides agree with TRBD1. CDR1 and CDR2 (germline): LGHDT, YNNKEL (reference sequence). The V and J ends lost 4 bases and 4 bases, in that order; junction bases with no gene match: 6. This CDR3 region has 14 residues. The CDR3 region has the DNA TGTGCCAGCAGCCGACAGGGTTCTAGCACTGAAGCTTTCTTT. Translating it yields CASSRQGSSTEAFF.

V gene TRBV27 combines with J gene TRBJ1-2; D is undetermined. This CDR3 is 14 amino acids long. The germline gives CDR1 MNHEY, CDR2 SMNVEV (reference sequence). Trimming stripped 3 bases from V and 2 bases from J, with 10 bases between. CDR3 loop: CASSFIAGNYGYTF. The CDR3 DNA sequence: TGTGCCAGCAGTTTTATTGCAGGAAACTATGGCTACACCTTC.

This rearrangement joins TRBV5-1 to TRBJ2-1; 12 bases are shared with TRBD2. Germline-derived CDR1 and CDR2 are SGHRS and YFSETQ. The CDR3 sequence is 17 residues long. The V and J ends lost 1 base and 6 bases, in that order; junction bases with no gene match: 8. As DNA, the CDR3 is TGCGCCAGCAGCTTGCGGCCTAGCGGGAGGGTTGGCAATGAGCAGTTCTTC. Translating gives CASSLRPSGRVGNEQFF.

The chain carries TRBV20-1 and TRBJ1-5, with a weak D call TRBD1 (5 bases). Germline V lookup: CDR1 DFQATT, CDR2 SNEGSKA (reference sequence). The CDR3 has 12 residues. V dropped 3 bases and J dropped 12 bases, with 15 bases sitting between them. Here the CDR3 DNA reads TGCAGTGCTAGTACAGGATATGCCAGCCAGCATTTT. Amino acid sequence: CSASTGYASQHF.

This chain uses TRBV29-1 with TRBJ1-1; D uncertain. V lost 2 bases and J 0 bases, leaving 13 bases between the germline ends. Germline V gene sequence: CDR1 SQVTM, CDR2 ANQGSEA. The CDR3 is made up of 15 amino acids. In DNA, the CDR3 is TGCAGCGTTGAAACGCCGCGAACGATGAACACTGAAGCTTTCTTT. Translation gives CSVETPRTMNTEAFF.

The chain joins TRBV11-2 to TRBJ2-7; possible D gene TRBD1, 6 bases. The CDR3 covers 14 residues. Trimming left V 7 bases short and J 2 bases short, with 15 bases between. The germline gives CDR1 SGHAT, CDR2 FQNNGV. The CDR3 is CASTPGQGPYEQYF. In DNA form, the CDR3 reads TGTGCCAGCACCCCTGGGCAGGGGCCCTACGAGCAGTACTTC.

This clone was seen once. The V call is TRBV28, the J call TRBJ1-4; D is perhaps TRBD1 (5 bases). V was shortened by 5 bases and J by 7 bases, with 14 bases between the two germline ends. CDR3 length: 14 residues. Germline-derived CDR1 and CDR2 are MDHEN and SYDVKM. The chain's CDR3 is CASSTGLFGEKLFF. CDR3 in DNA: TGTGCCAGCAGTACAGGATTATTTGGTGAAAAACTGTTTTTT.

V usage is TRBV28 and J usage is TRBJ2-7; 8 nucleotides align to TRBD1. The CDR3 runs 13 residues. The V and J ends lost 5 bases and 2 bases, in that order; junction bases with no gene match: 2. Germline V lookup: CDR1 MDHEN, CDR2 SYDVKM. The DNA of the CDR3 is TGTGCCAGCAGTGGGACAGGAACCTACGAGCAGTACTTC. Translation: CASSGTGTYEQYF. Together with reference TRBV28 and TRBJ2-7, the CDR3 gives the full variable domain: DVKVTQSSRYLVKRTGEKVFLECVQDMDHENMFWYRQDPGLGLRLIYFSYDVKMKEKGDIPEGYSVSREKKERFSLILESASTNQTSMYLCASSGTGTYEQYFGPGTRLTVT.

This clone has just a few counts. The V and J genes are TRBV9 and TRBJ1-2; maybe TRBD1 (5 bases). Germline CDR1 is SGDLS and CDR2 is YYNGEE. V gave up 2 bases and J gave up 2 bases, with 7 bases separating them. The CDR3 is 13 residues long. CDR3 region: CASSVDSNYGYTF. CDR3 bases: TGTGCCAGCAGCGTTGACAGCAACTATGGCTACACCTTC.

The rearrangement uses TRBV29-1 and TRBJ1-1; the match to TRBD1 covers 7 bases. The CDR3 covers 12 residues. Germline CDR1 is SQVTM and CDR2 is ANQGSEA. V gave up 7 bases and J gave up 4 bases; unmatched junction bases: 6. The CDR3 sequence: CSAIQGSTEAFF. CDR3 nucleotide sequence: TGCAGCGCGATACAGGGGAGCACTGAAGCTTTCTTT.

The chain employs TRBV10-1 and TRBJ2-5; weak D call: TRBD2 (6 bases). The CDR3 extends over 15 amino acids. CDR1 and CDR2 (germline): WNHNN, SYGVQD (reference sequence). The V gene lost 2 bases and the J gene lost 7 bases, with 17 bases spanning the gap. CDR3 residues: CASSELCTGGVTQYF. The CDR3 coding sequence is TGCGCCAGCAGTGAGCTTTGTACAGGCGGGGTGACCCAGTACTTC.

The rearrangement uses TRBV30 and TRBJ1-5; D remains ambiguous. This CDR3 is built from 15 residues. V lost 4 bases to trimming and J lost 8 bases, with 21 bases between them. Germline CDR1 and CDR2: GTSNPN and SVGIG (reference sequence). CDR3 amino acids: CAWNDGSSGEKPQHF. In DNA, the CDR3 is TGTGCCTGGAATGATGGCAGCTCGGGTGAGAAGCCCCAGCATTTT.

The chain employs TRBV12-2 and TRBJ2-3; TRBD1 is taken as the D call from the table, unchecked against the DNA. TRBV12-2 is flagged as a pseudogene. The CDR3 has 15 amino acids. Here the CDR3 DNA reads TGTGCAAGTCGCTTAGCCCCAGGGAGCACAGATACGCAGTATTTT. Translation: CASRLAPGSTDTQYF.

The V call is TRBV24-1, the J call TRBJ1-1; D unresolved. This CDR3 is built from 15 residues. CDR1 and CDR2 from the germline V gene are KGHDR and SFDVKD. V lost 1 base and J 2 bases, leaving 10 bases between the germline ends. The DNA for the CDR3 is TGTGCCACCAGTGATTTCCCACAAGTTAACACTGAAGCTTTCTTT. Translating it yields CATSDFPQVNTEAFF.

The gene calls are TRBV5-1 and TRBJ2-6; D is uncertain. Germline assignment: CDR1 SGHRS and CDR2 YFSETQ. There are 17 residues in the CDR3. V lost 4 bases and J 1 base, leaving 15 bases between the germline ends. The CDR3 region has the DNA TGCGCCAGCAGCCTTGTCGCATACAGTTCTGGGGCCAACGTCCTGACTTTC. It is translated as CASSLVAYSSGANVLTF. Variable domain in full (rest from reference TRBV5-1 and TRBJ2-6): KAGVTQTPRYLIKTRGQQVTLSCSPISGHRSVSWYQQTPGQGLQFLFEYFSETQRNKGNFPGRFSGRQFSNSRSEMNVSTLELGDSALYLCASSLVAYSSGANVLTFGAGSRLTVL.

V usage is TRBV28 and J usage is TRBJ1-4; D unclear. V shed 6 bases and J shed 6 bases, with 14 bases lying between them. Germline V gene data show CDR1 as MDHEN and CDR2 as SYDVKM. The CDR3 length is 14 residues. CDR3 sequence reads: CASSPIGEDEKLFF. The DNA of the CDR3 is TGTGCCAGCAGCCCCATCGGGGAAGATGAAAAACTGTTTTTT.

This chain connects TRBV27 to TRBJ2-7, with D perhaps matching TRBD2 (7 bases). CDR3 size: 15 residues. V shed 6 bases and J shed 7 bases, with 22 bases lying between them. From germline, CDR1 is MNHEY and CDR2 SMNVEV (reference sequence). The CDR3 DNA reads TGTGCCAGCAGCTCTCCAGGGGAGGGGACGGAAGAGCAGTACTTC. Its translation is CASSSPGEGTEEQYF.

V and J are TRBV5-1 and TRBJ2-1; D call uncertain. Germline lookup yields CDR1 SGHRS and CDR2 YFSETQ. V lost 0 bases, J lost 8 bases, and 9 bases lay in between. CDR3 length: 13 amino acids. The CDR3 region has the DNA TGCGCCAGCAGCTTGGGTATACAATATGAGCAGTTCTTC. This codes for CASSLGIQYEQFF.

The genes are TRBV24-1 and TRBJ2-7; tentative D call: TRBD1 (8 bases). The CDR3 is 15 amino acids. Germline V lookup: CDR1 KGHDR, CDR2 SFDVKD. V lost 3 bases, J lost 4 bases, and 15 bases lay in between. The CDR3 DNA reads TGTGCCACCAGTGATCACAGGGGGGGTATTTACGAGCAGTACTTC. It specifies CATSDHRGGIYEQYF.

This clone was found a few times. The chain joins TRBV12-3 or TRBV12-4 to TRBJ2-3, with D uncertain. The V end was cut by 2 bases, the J end by 6 bases, with 6 bases between. The CDR3 covers 12 residues. CDR3 sequence: CASSLLRDTQYF. Written as DNA, the CDR3 is TGTGCCAGCAGTTTACTGCGGGATACGCAGTATTTT.

This chain joins TRBV28 and TRBJ1-5, with D uncertain. CDR1 is MDHEN and CDR2 is SYDVKM in the germline V gene. CDR3 size: 15 residues. The V gene lost 6 bases and the J gene lost 5 bases, with 17 bases spanning the gap. This CDR3 reads CASRSAGRVDQPQHF. For the CDR3, the DNA is TGTGCCAGCAGATCTGCTGGGAGGGTAGATCAGCCCCAGCATTTT.

In its sample, this clone was seen once. The genes are TRBV28 and TRBJ1-4; possible D gene TRBD1, 6 bases. Trimming cost V 5 bases and J 2 bases, with 9 bases left between them. The V gene's germline CDR1 is MDHEN and CDR2 SYDVKM. The CDR3 runs 14 residues. This chain's CDR3 is CASSEDSTNEKLFF. CDR3 DNA: TGTGCCAGCAGTGAGGACAGTACTAATGAAAAACTGTTTTTT.

The chain carries TRBV9 and TRBJ2-2; D gene ambiguous. V was cut by 0 bases and J by 4 bases, with 7 bases left in between. This CDR3 is built from 14 residues. The germline V gene encodes CDR1 SGDLS and CDR2 YYNGEE. CDR3 amino acids: CASSVDSSTGELFF. The CDR3 coding sequence is TGTGCCAGCAGCGTAGACAGCAGCACCGGGGAGCTGTTTTTT.

This chain uses TRBV28 with TRBJ2-5; 8 nucleotides align to TRBD1. J was trimmed by 4 bases and V by 4 bases; bases with no gene match: 2. This CDR3 has 13 residues. Germline lookup yields CDR1 MDHEN and CDR2 SYDVKM. The CDR3 is CASSSGGRETQYF. DNA for the CDR3: TGTGCCAGCAGTTCAGGGGGCCGAGAGACCCAGTACTTC.

This sequence joins TRBV11-3 and TRBJ2-1; 7 bases are a match to TRBD2. Losses at the gene ends were 3 bases for V and 5 bases for J; bases not matched to a gene: 4. CDR1 SGHNT and CDR2 YENEEA come from the germline V gene. The CDR3 is 14 amino acids. This CDR3 is CASSLGGSNNEQFF. CDR3 nucleotide sequence: TGTGCCAGCAGCTTGGGAGGGTCTAACAATGAGCAGTTCTTC.

V usage is TRBV28 and J usage is TRBJ2-3; D might be TRBD1 (5 bases). The CDR3 has 14 residues. Germline V gives CDR1 MDHEN, CDR2 SYDVKM. The V end lost 7 bases, the J end lost 1 base, and 12 bases lay between the germline ends. The CDR3, as DNA: TGTGCCAGCACTACAGGCTCACGCACAGATACGCAGTATTTT. It translates to CASTTGSRTDTQYF.